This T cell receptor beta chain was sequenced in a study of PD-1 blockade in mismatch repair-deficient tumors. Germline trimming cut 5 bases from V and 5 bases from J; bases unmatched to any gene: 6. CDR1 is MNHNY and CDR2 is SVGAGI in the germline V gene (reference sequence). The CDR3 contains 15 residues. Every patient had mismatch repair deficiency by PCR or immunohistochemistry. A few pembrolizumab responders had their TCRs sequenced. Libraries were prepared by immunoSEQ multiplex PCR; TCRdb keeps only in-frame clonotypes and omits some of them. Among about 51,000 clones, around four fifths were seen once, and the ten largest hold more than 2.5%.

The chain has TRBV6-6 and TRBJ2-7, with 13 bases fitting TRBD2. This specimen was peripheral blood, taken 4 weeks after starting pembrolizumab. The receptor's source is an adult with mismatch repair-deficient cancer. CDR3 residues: CASSPTSGRGNEQYF. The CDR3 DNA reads TGTGCCAGCAGTCCTACTAGCGGGAGGGGAAACGAGCAGTACTTC.